This T cell receptor beta chain was documented in a study of metastatic and nonmetastatic thyroid tumors. Treatment of any kind had been given to no patient before thyroid surgery. This clone showed up just a few times. TCRdb used MiXCR to call clones anew from the PCR reads. The sample includes 40,000 to 50,000 clones, around an eighth seen only once; the top ten take 9% to 10%. CDR1 is MNHNS and CDR2 is SASEGT in the germline V gene. Trimming pared 5 bases from V and 2 bases from J, leaving 16 bases between. The CDR3 loop spans 15 amino acids. The origin of this receptor is a male donor with papillary thyroid cancer or a benign thyroid nodule (not recorded which). Some clones in this sample may be carry-over from other donors' samples. The genes are TRBV6-1 and TRBJ2-7; D unclear. The sequencing input was blood. In nucleotides, the CDR3 is TGTGCCAGCAGTAAGTGGGGAAAGGGCCCCTACGAGCAGTACTTC. Translated, it gives CASSKWGKGPYEQYF.